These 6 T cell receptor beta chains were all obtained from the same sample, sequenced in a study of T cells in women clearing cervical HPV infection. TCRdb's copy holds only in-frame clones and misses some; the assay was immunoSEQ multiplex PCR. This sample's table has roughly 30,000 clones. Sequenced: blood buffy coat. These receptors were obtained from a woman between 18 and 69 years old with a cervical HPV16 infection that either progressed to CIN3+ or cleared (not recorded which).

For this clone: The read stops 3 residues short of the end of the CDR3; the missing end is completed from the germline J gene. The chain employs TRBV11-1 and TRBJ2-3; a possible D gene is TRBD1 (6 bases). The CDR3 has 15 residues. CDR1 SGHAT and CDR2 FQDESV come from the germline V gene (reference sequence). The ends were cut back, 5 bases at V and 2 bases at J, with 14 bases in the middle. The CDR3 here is CASSPRQGNTDTQYF. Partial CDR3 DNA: TGTGCCAGCAGCCCCCGCCAGGGGAACACAGATACG.

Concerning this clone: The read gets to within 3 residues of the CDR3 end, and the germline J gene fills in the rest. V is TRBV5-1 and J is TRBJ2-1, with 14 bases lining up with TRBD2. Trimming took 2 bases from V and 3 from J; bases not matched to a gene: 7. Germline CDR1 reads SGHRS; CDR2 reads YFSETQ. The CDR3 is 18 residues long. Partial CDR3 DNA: TGCGCCAGCAGCTTCCGCAGACTAGCGGGAGGGATCTACAATGAG. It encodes CASSFRRLAGGIYNE. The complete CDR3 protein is CASSFRRLAGGIYNEQFF.

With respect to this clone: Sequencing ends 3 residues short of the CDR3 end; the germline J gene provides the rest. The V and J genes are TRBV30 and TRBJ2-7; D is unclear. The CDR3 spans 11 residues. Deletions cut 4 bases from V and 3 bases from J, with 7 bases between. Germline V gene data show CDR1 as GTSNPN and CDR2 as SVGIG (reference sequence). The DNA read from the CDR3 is TGTGCCTGGATCGACTTCTACGAG. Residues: CAWIDFYE. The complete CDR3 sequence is CAWIDFYEQYF.

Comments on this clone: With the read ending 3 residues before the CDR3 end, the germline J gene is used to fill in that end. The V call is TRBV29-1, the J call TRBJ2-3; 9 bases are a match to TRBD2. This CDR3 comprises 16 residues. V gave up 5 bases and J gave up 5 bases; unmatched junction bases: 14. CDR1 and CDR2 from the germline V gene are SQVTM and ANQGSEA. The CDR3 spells CSVLRASGGHRDTQYF. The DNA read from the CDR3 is TGCAGCGTTTTACGGGCAAGCGGGGGGCATAGAGATACG.

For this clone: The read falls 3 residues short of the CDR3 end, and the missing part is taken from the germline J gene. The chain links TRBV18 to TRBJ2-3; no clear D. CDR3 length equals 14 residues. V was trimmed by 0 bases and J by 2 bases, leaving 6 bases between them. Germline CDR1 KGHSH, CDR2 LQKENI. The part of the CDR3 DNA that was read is TGTGCCAGCTCACCACCTACTACCACAGATACG. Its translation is CASSPPTTTDT. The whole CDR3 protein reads CASSPPTTTDTQYF.

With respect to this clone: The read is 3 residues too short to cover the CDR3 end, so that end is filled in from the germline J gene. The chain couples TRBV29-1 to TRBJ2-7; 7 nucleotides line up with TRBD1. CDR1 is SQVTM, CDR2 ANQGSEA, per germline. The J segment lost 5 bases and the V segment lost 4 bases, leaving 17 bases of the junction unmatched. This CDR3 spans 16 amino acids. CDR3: CSVVGDLVNRGHEQYF. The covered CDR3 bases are TGCAGCGTTGTCGGAGATCTAGTGAACAGGGGCCACGAG.